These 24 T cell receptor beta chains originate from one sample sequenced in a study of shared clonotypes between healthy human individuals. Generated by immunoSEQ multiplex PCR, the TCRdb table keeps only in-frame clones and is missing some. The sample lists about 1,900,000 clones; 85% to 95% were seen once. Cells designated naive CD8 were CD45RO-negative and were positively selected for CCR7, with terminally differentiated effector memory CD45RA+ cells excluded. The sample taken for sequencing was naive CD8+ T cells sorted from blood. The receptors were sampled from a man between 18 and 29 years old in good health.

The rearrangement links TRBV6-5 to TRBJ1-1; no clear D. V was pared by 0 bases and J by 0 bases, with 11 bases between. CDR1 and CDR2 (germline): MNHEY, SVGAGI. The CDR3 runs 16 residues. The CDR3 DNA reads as TGTGCCAGCAGTTACTCCCGGACGGACTTGAACACTGAAGCTTTCTTT. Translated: CASSYSRTDLNTEAFF.

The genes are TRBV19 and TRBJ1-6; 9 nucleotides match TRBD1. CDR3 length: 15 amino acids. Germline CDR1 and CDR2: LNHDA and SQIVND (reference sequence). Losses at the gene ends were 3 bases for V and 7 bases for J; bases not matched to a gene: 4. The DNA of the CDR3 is TGTGCCAGTAGTATGGGGGACAGGGTGAATTCACCCCTCCACTTT. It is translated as CASSMGDRVNSPLHF.

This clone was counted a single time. The CDR3: CASSYGQGAYEQYF. Here the CDR3 DNA reads TGTGCCAGCAGCTATGGACAGGGGGCCTACGAGCAGTACTTC. This rearrangement joins TRBV5-4 to TRBJ2-7, with 10 bases fitting TRBD1. The length of the CDR3 is 14 residues. From germline, CDR1 is SGHNT and CDR2 YYREEE (reference sequence). V shed 3 bases and J 2 bases; nucleotides not matched to a gene: 2.

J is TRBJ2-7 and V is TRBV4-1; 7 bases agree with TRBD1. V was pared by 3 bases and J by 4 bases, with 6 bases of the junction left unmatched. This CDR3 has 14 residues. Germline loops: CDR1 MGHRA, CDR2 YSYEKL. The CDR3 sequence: CASSQRTGEYEQYF. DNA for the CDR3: TGCGCCAGCAGCCAGCGAACAGGGGAGTACGAGCAGTACTTC.

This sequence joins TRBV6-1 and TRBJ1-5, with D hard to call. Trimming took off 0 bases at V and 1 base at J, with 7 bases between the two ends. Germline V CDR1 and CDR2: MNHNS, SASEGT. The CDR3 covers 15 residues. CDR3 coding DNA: TGTGCCAGCAGTGAAGCGCTTGACAGCAATCAGCCCCAGCATTTT. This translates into CASSEALDSNQPQHF.

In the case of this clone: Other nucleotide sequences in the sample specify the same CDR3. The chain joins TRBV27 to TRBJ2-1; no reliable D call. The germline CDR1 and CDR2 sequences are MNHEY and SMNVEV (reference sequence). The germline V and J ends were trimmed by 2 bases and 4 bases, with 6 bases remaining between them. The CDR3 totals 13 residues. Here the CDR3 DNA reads TGTGCCAGCAGTTTACCTTCTTACAATGAGCAGTTCTTC. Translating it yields CASSLPSYNEQFF.

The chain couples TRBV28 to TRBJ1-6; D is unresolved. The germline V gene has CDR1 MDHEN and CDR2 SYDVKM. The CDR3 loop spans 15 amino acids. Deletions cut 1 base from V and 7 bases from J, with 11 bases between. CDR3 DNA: TGTGCCAGCAGTTTATTGCGTTTGGAGAATTCACCCCTCCACTTT. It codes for CASSLLRLENSPLHF.

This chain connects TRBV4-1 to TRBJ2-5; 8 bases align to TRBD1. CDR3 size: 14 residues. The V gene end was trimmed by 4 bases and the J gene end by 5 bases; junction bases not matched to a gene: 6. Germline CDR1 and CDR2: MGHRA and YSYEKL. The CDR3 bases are TGCGCCAGCAGCCCGACAGGGGTGTATGAGACCCAGTACTTC. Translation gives CASSPTGVYETQYF.

CDR3 region: CASSVGVSPQFF. CDR3 sequence (DNA): TGTGCCAGCAGCGTTGGTGTATCCCCACAGTTCTTC. J is TRBJ2-1 and V is TRBV13; no definite D call. V lost 5 bases, J lost 13 bases, and 15 bases lay in between. Germline CDR1 is PRHDT and CDR2 is FYEKMQ (reference sequence). The CDR3 contains 12 residues.

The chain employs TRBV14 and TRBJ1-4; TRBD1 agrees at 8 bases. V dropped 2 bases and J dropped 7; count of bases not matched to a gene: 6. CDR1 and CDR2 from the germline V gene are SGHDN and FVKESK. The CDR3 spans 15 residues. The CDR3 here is CASSQTTGVGEKLFF. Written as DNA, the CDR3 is TGTGCCAGCAGCCAAACGACAGGGGTCGGTGAAAAACTGTTTTTT.

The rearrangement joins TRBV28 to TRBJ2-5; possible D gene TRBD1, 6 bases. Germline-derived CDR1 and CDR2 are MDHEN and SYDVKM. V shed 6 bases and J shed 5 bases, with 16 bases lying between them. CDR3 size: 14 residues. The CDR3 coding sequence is TGTGCCAGCAGCCCGTGGGGCAGGGGCGAGACCCAGTACTTC. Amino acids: CASSPWGRGETQYF.

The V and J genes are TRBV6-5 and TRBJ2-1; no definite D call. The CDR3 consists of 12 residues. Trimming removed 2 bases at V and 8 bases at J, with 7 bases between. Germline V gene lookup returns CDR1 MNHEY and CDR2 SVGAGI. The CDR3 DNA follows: TGTGCCAGCAGTTACGGGTGGGATGAGCAGTTCTTC. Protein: CASSYGWDEQFF.

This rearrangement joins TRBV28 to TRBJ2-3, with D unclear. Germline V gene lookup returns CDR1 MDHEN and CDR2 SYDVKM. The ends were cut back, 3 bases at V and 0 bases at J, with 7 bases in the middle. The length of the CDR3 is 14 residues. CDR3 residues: CASSLTTSTDTQYF. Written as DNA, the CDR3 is TGTGCCAGCAGTTTGACAACCAGCACAGATACGCAGTATTTT.

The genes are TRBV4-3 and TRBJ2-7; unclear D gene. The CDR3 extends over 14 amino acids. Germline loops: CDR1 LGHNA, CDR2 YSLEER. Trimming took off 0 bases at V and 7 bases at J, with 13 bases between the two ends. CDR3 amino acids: CASSQDRSLGEQYF. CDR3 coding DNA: TGCGCCAGCAGCCAAGACCGATCCCTGGGGGAGCAGTACTTC.

The CDR3 sequence is CASSEASQYEQYF. The CDR3 coding sequence is TGTGCCAGCAGTGAAGCGAGTCAATACGAGCAGTACTTC. The chain has TRBV2 and TRBJ2-7, with unresolved D. From germline, CDR1 is SNHLY and CDR2 FYNNEI. Trimming pared 0 bases from V and 4 bases from J, leaving 7 bases between. This CDR3 contains 13 residues.

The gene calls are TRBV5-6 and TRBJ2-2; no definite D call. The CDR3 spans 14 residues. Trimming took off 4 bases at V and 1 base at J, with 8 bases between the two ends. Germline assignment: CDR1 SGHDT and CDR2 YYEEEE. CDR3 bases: TGTGCCAGCAGCGAAACAATGAACACCGGGGAGCTGTTTTTT. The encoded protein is CASSETMNTGELFF.

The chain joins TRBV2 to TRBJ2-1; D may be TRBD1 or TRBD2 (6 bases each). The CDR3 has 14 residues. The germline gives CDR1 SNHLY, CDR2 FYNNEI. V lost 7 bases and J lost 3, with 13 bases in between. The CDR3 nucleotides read TGTGCCAGCAATTGGGAGGACAGCTACAATGAGCAGTTCTTC. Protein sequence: CASNWEDSYNEQFF.

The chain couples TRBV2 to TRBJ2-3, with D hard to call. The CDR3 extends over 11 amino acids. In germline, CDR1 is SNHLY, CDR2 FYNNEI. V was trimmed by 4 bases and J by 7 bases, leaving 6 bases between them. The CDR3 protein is CASSAGNTQYF. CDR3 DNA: TGTGCCAGCAGTGCAGGAAATACGCAGTATTTT.

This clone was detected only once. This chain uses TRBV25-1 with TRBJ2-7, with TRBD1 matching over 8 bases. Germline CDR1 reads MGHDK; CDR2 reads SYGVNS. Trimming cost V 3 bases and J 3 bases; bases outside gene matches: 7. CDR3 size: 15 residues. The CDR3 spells CASSDGGQGRYEQYF. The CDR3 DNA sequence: TGTGCCAGCAGTGATGGCGGACAGGGACGCTACGAGCAGTACTTC.

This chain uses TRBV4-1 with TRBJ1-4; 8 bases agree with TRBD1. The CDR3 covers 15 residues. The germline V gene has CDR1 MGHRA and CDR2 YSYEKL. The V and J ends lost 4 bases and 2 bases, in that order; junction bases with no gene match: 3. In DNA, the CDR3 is TGCGCCAGCAGCCCCCGGGACAGGACTAATGAAAAACTGTTTTTT. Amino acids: CASSPRDRTNEKLFF.

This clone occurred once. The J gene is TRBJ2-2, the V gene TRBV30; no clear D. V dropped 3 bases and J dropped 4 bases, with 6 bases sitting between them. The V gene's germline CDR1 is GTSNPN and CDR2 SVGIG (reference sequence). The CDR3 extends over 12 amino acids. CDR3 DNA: TGTGCCTGGAGCATAGGCACCGGGGAGCTGTTTTTT. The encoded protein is CAWSIGTGELFF.

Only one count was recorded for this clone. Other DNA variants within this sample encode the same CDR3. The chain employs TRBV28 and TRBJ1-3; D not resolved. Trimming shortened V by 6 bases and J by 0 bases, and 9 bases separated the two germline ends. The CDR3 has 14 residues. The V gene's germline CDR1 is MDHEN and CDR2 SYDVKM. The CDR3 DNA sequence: TGTGCCAGCAGCCTACTGCCCTCTGGAAACACCATATATTTT. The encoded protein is CASSLLPSGNTIYF.

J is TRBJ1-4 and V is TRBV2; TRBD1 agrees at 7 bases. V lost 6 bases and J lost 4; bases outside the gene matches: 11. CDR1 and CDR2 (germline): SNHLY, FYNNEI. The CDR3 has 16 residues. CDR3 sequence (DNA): TGTGCCAGCAGACCCCGTACAGGGGAAGTTAATGAAAAACTGTTTTTT. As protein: CASRPRTGEVNEKLFF.

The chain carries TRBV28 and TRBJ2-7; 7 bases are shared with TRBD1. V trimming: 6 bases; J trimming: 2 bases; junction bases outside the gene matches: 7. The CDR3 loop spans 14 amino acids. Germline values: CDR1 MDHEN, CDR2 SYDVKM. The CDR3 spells CASSHGTATYEQYF. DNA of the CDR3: TGTGCCAGCAGCCACGGGACAGCGACCTACGAGCAGTACTTC.